This T cell receptor beta chain was identified during a study of cytomegalovirus exposure and HLA in healthy donors (dated by TCRdb to between 2016 and 2019). With respect to the entire study: In an earlier analysis of 587 of the donors, roughly 300 Gb of sequence data and 95 million to 130 million unique TCR beta sequences from roughly 200 million T cells were reported. HLA typing covered class I and class II loci at four-digit resolution. Using immunosequencing, the study profiled T cell repertoires from approximately 700 subjects and related those repertoires to cytomegalovirus serostatus. To decide whether each TCR beta V gene segment behaved as functional or pseudogenic, an earlier analysis of some 600 of the donors relied on high-throughput TCR beta sequencing. In addition to the first cohort of approximately 650 subjects, a separate validation cohort of approximately 120 different subjects was used. To predict cytomegalovirus infection status, the study combined high-throughput TCR immunosequencing, statistical association of individual TCRs with disease status, and machine learning. The number of typed donors differed by locus: roughly 629-640 for A, B, C, DRB1 and DQB1; approximately 530 for DQA1; approximately 610 for DPA1; and 450 to 480 for DPB1. Roughly 300 gigabases of sequencing data and approximately 92 million unique TCR sequences made up an early release that covered nearly 650 HLA-typed donors. A later genetic analysis used genome-wide SNP genotypes for about 60% of the roughly 670 donors, treating that subset as a discovery cohort. Roughly five DR-DQ haplotypes were handled as single units for association and clustering, since linkage in the cohort was strong. The study aimed to test whether signatures of past pathogen exposure could be identified by cataloging public T cell receptors. Every discovery cohort repertoire had been produced on one sequencing platform. The later analysis used no new phenotypic data to find candidate immune exposures, relying instead on TCR beta sequences and their occurrence across donors. Donor age, sex, ethnicity and CMV serostatus were compiled together with the repertoire data. Of the roughly 400 genotyped donors, roughly 85% fell in the genetic ancestry cluster associated with self-reported Caucasian donors. In a later analysis, previously published TCR beta repertoires from 666 donors were re-analyzed and high-resolution HLA genotyping was added so that TCR occurrence patterns could be studied. Across about 380 genotyped donors of the cohort, an average of roughly 230,000 unique TCR beta nucleotide sequences per donor were sequenced, and approximately 19% of those sequences were non-productive.

Relative to germline, V is 1 base shorter and J is 2 bases shorter, with 13 bases between their ends. According to the germline V gene, CDR1 reads SGHTS and CDR2 reads YDEGEE. From its cysteine to its phenylalanine, the CDR3 spans 15 amino acids. Solely the CDR3 DNA is kept, with 45 bases framed from the first base. The cohort consisted of some 670 healthy bone marrow donors. At the time of sampling, all cohort members were nominally healthy, though unrecorded immune exposures were likely present. The donor tested CMV seronegative, placing the donor among the approximately 360 seronegative members of the cohort. A peripheral blood sample was provided by each donor, and peripheral blood mononuclear cells were used for TCR beta sequencing. Genomic DNA was extracted from the blood cell samples with the Qiagen DNeasy Blood Extraction Kit. Concerning this clone itself: This clone's antigen is unknown. No per-base quality is available; no much larger clone lies one base away.

What the work shows at the level of the full study, not this receptor alone: In an earlier analysis of several hundred of the donors, most TCR beta V segments were observed in productive rearrangements about 90% or about 30% of the time, broadly matching IMGT annotations. The presence/absence analyses assumed that sequencing depth was roughly uniform across donors, and that assumption may not be true. A further reported finding was that TCR beta sequences accurately predicted the HLA-A and HLA-B alleles for most subjects in the first cohort. Immune exposure information for the cohort was limited to CMV serostatus. V-gene and J-gene trimming of TCR beta chains was associated with a missense DCLRE1C variant in a later genetic analysis, and the association was replicated in an independent cohort. In a later genetic analysis, fewer N-insertions in productive TCRs were reported among donors in an Asian-associated ancestry cluster than the roughly 700-donor mean. A cluster of highly shared sequence variants was judged likely to be a technical artifact of the sequencing pipeline. The classifier was reported to diagnose cytomegalovirus status with high specificity and sensitivity in both the original cohort and the validation cohort. The earlier analysis of 587 of the donors excluded 15 to 20 rarely observed V segments, including chromosome 9 orphons, because counts were too low. A later analysis found that HLA-associated TCR beta chains were more clonally expanded and had lower generation probabilities than equally common non-associated chains. In the study, about 150 TCR beta chains were listed as associated with cytomegalovirus. A later analysis found that TCR association rates varied across HLA loci, with DRB1 alleles showing the most associated TCRs and HLA-C alleles the fewest. While some public TCRs were present in many individuals, most TCR sequences turned up only very rarely across donors. HLA typing was unavailable for some donors at each locus, so association tests used only the typed subset. This cohort had only TCR beta chains sequenced, and the lack of alpha or paired-chain data limited which features could be detected. Three of the identified cytomegalovirus-associated TCR beta chains were confirmed in vitro to be specific for cytomegalovirus antigens. Linkage disequilibrium might explain the correlated functional status among segregating V segments, but an unknown experimental factor could not be excluded. When HLA alleles, especially DR and DQ, strongly co-occurred, TCR associations were difficult to assign to individual alleles. A later analysis associated 15,000 or so TCR beta sequences with specific HLA alleles at a false discovery rate of 0.05. Some IMGT-functional V segments, including TRBV6-2 and TRBV6-3, could not be distinguished by the 87-base-pair reads and were therefore excluded. A later analysis found that most CMV-associated TCR beta chains appeared HLA-restricted, with HLA associations seemingly driven largely by CMV exposure. It was suggested by the authors that the approach could potentially be generalized to other disease states and immunological phenotypes. A later analysis reported that several top co-occurrence clusters appeared linked to parvovirus B19, influenza, CMV and Epstein-Barr virus.

The library was produced with the immunoSEQ multiplex PCR assay. For the multiplex PCR, a mixture combining 60 forward primers for TCR Vbeta segments and 13 reverse primers for TCR Jbeta segments was used. The CDR3 region of rearranged TCR beta genes was amplified from genomic DNA with a multiplex PCR assay. The amplified TCR beta libraries were sequenced on the Illumina HiSeq System as 87-base-pair reads. As for how the authors treated the data: A later analysis tallied roughly 80 million unique TCR beta chains across the 700 or so repertoires, and roughly 11 million of those chains were shared by two or more donors. A nearest-neighbor algorithm error-corrected the raw reads and collapsed the reads into unique sequences, merging closely related sequences to remove PCR and sequencing errors. To assign V, D and J gene segments, CDR3 sequences were aligned to IMGT reference sequences. For a sequence to be retained, at least a six-nucleotide match to both a V gene segment and a J gene segment was required. Rearrangements were called productive when the CDR3 lacked stop codons and stayed in frame with V and J; all others were non-productive. Following IMGT convention, CDR3 was defined as the stretch from the second conserved V-encoded cysteine to the conserved J-encoded phenylalanine. The earlier analysis of around 640 of the donors excluded sequences that lacked an unambiguous match to a single V gene segment. In an earlier analysis of approximately 550 of the donors, V segments were called functional above 56.7% productive rearrangements and were called segregating when the between-donor standard deviation exceeded 5%. To diagnose cytomegalovirus status from the catalog of TCR beta chain sequences, a statistical classification framework was built. In a later analysis, TCR nucleotide sequences were compared against IMGT/GENE-DB human TR gene sequences so that V and J genes could be assigned. In a later analysis, CDR3 sequences and most-parsimonious VDJ recombination scenarios were assigned using the TCRdist pipeline. In a later analysis, each TCR beta chain was defined by its CDR3 amino acid sequence together with its V-gene family, and reads lacking a unique V-gene family were excluded. As a way to deal with suspected cross-contamination and a sequencing artifact, a later analysis dropped 450 to 600 nucleotide sequences that were highly shared and had low generation probability. For each public chain, a later analysis derived a clonal expansion index from normalized ranks of inferred template counts within each repertoire. In a later analysis, generation probabilities were computed using a VDJ recombination model fitted to out-of-frame rearrangements, and the results were checked against IGoR. Hypergeometric tests were used in a later analysis to score TCR-TCR, TCR-HLA and TCR-CMV co-occurrence, with a repertoire-size bias correction applied to the TCR pairs. To estimate false discovery rates, a later analysis permuted the HLA or CMV assignments 20 times. In a later analysis, co-occurring TCRs were grouped with DBSCAN, and TCRdist sequence similarity was added when clustering was performed within HLA-allele-positive subsets. For co-occurrence clustering, repertoires with fewer than 30,000 or more than 120,000 public chains were excluded, along with roughly 5 repertoires with anomalous nucleotide sharing. This is the immuneACCESS table as TCRdb keeps it, with only in-frame sequences that have V and J called. A part of the clones is gone; compared with another copy, unresolved V genes explain less than half, and the rest is unexplained. V and J calls and clone size are those listed in that table; D and trimming were worked out from the DNA. Counted in this sample were about 100,000 clones; under 85% of them appeared once. 1.5% to 2% of the sample lies in the top ten.

This receptor was obtained from a woman aged 40 to 50 in good health and CMV-seronegative. Sequenced sample: PBMCs. The sequence is built from TRBV5-8 and TRBJ2-7; no D gene is confidently identified. CDR3 loop: CASSLIRGLPYEQYF. The nucleotides read TGTGCCAGCAGCTTGATTCGCGGCCTGCCCTACGAGCAGTACTTC.